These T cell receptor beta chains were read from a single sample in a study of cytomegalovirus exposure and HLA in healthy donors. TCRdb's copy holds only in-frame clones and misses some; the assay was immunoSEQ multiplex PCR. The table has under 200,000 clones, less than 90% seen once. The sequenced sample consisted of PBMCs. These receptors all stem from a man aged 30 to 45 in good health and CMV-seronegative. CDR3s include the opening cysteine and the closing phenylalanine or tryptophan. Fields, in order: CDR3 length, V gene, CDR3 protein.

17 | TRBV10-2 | CASSALAGLVNTGELFF
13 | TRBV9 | CASRQTGIYGYTF
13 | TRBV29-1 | CSVSGQINQPQHF
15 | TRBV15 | CATSSGTKLPYEQYF
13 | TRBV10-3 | CAISQKLAGEQYF
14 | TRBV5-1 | CASSPDGTTYEQYF
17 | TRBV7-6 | CASSSVPLGAGEYEQYF
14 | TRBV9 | CASSVDSRGYEQYF
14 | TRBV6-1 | CASSGSGGVETQYF
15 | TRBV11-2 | CASSLEPGGRSEAFF
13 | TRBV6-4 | CASSRAPTDTQYF
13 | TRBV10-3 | CAISSGEISPLHF
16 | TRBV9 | CASSPRLGQGNTEAFF
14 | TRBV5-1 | CASSLVTGGAEAFF
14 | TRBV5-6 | CASSLGQIQGEAFF
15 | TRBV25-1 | CASSPRQGGPGTQYF
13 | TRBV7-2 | CASSSFEGNTIYF
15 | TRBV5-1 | CASSLTSGEGGELFF
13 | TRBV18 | CASSPGGEDTQYF
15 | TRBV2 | CASSSGGAYTYEQYF
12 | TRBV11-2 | CASSLRREGQFF
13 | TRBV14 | CASSRQGNYGYTF